Listed below are T cell receptor beta chains from one sample, sequenced in a study of response to subunit inactivated influenza vaccine. One entry per CDR3 protein, called by TCRdb with MiXCR from the RT-PCR reads. The sample lists about 540,000 distinct CDR3 sequences; under 30% were seen once. The data also belong to a second study, concerning T cells expressing NK-cell markers.

The sample consisted of CD4+ T cells sorted from PBMCs, taken less than 13 days after vaccination. The receptor source for this set is a man aged 50-60 years who received an inactivated influenza vaccine. The conserved cysteine and the conserved F or W are not part of the CDR3 here.

TRBV7-6,ASSTALWESANTGELF
TRBV7-2,ASSLAEASSEQY
TRBV2,ATQWGSRETQY
TRBV2,ASSDAGTGQRGVAF
TRBV7-2,ASSLRSLLTQETQY
TRBV7-9,ASSFEGGSYEQY
TRBV5-1,ASSRSEWETQY
TRBV18,ASSPRPPRAYNSPLH
TRBV4-3,ASSQEIIEFRNTQY
TRBV6-2/TRBV6-3,ASTYGTSYNSPLH
TRBV15,ATSRGQFGASSYGYT
TRBV6-5,ASSFGLAGGQETQY
TRBV24-1,ATSDFGRNEQF
TRBV2,ASSDTGGSSYEQY
TRBV28,ASRPGTHSYEQY
TRBV12-3/TRBV12-4,ASSLAGARETQY
TRBV20-1,SADRGHLSDTQY
TRBV5-1,ASSLAGYQETQY
TRBV18,ASSPDRGKGNIQY
TRBV12-3/TRBV12-4,ASSLKNSGELF
TRBV6-1,ASMRSGTSGSNEQF
TRBV12-3/TRBV12-4,AIRDSQNEQF